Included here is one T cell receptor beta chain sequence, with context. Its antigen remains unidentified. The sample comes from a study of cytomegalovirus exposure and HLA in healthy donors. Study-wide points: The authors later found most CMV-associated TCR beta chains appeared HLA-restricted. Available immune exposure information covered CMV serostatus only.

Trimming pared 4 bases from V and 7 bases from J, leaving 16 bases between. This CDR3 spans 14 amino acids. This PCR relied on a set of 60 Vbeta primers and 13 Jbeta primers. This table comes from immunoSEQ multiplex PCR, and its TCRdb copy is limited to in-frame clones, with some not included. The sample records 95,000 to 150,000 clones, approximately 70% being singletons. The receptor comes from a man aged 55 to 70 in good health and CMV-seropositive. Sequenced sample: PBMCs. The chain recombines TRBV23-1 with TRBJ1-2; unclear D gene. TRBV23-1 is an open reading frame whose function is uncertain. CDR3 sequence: CASSLPAGPCGYTF. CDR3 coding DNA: TGCGCCAGCAGTCTCCCTGCGGGTCCATGTGGCTACACCTTC.